This note documents a single T cell receptor beta chain sequence. CDR1 SGHTA and CDR2 FQGNSA come from the germline V gene. This CDR3 contains 13 residues. Trimming took 0 bases from V and 2 from J, leaving 2 bases between them. The source of the sample is a study of shared clonotypes between healthy human individuals. In the original analysis: Filtering of immunoSEQ junctional sequences could not match full-length read filtering. Sequenced by immunoSEQ multiplex PCR; TCRdb stores in-frame clones only, minus some. The V and J calls and the clone size are those of that table, but D and trimming were determined from the DNA. Altogether around 1,100,000 clones are present, 70% to 85% being singletons, with the ten largest covering 0.7% to 0.95%.

The specimen was memory CD4+ T cells from PBMCs. As to subset: CD45RA-negative fraction. The chain uses TRBV7-2 and TRBJ1-3; D not certain. The TCR comes from a man in his late teens or twenties in good health. Some clones in this sample may be carry-over from other donors' samples. CDR3 DNA sequence: TGTGCCAGCAGCTTAGCTGCTGGAAACACCATATATTTT. This sequence encodes CASSLAAGNTIYF.